These T cell receptor beta chains were read from a single sample in a study of blood T cell repertoires in COVID-19. Sequencing used immunoSEQ multiplex PCR; TCRdb keeps in-frame clones, though not all of them. Counted here are fewer than 90,000 clones, more than 90% occurring once; the ten biggest clones make up around 4.7%. Sequencing used peripheral blood. These TCRs come from a human donor with active COVID-19. The donor label of this sample is uncertain. The CDR3 runs from the conserved cysteine through the conserved F or W. Fields, in order: CDR3 protein, CDR3 DNA, J gene, D gene, clone size, V gene. D genes are given only for firm matches. Clone size is not always given. Where it is, it says once, few, many or a class for expanded clones.

CDR3 protein: CASSLRATNEKLFF
CDR3 DNA: TGTGCCAGCAGCCTACGGGCAACTAATGAAAAACTGTTTTTT
J gene: TRBJ1-4
D gene: NA
clone size: NA
V gene: TRBV6-2/TRBV6-3

CDR3 protein: CASAPDRGYGYTF
CDR3 DNA: TGTGCCAGCGCGCCCGACAGGGGCTATGGCTACACCTTC
J gene: TRBJ1-2
D gene: TRBD1
clone size: NA
V gene: TRBV18

CDR3 protein: CASSDWSGSQTYEQYF
CDR3 DNA: TGCGCCAGCAGTGATTGGAGCGGGAGCCAGACCTACGAGCAGTACTTC
J gene: TRBJ2-7
D gene: TRBD2
clone size: NA
V gene: TRBV10-2

CDR3 protein: CATRGGNEQYF
CDR3 DNA: TGTGCCACCCGGGGAGGCAACGAGCAGTACTTC
J gene: TRBJ2-7
D gene: NA
clone size: NA
V gene: TRBV18

CDR3 protein: CASSLRTGGSYEQYF
CDR3 DNA: TGTGCCAGCAGTTTGAGGACAGGGGGGTCCTACGAGCAGTACTTC
J gene: TRBJ2-7
D gene: TRBD1
clone size: NA
V gene: TRBV28

CDR3 protein: CASSPRLAGDQETQYF
CDR3 DNA: TGTGCCAGCAGTCCTCGACTAGCGGGAGACCAAGAGACCCAGTACTTC
J gene: TRBJ2-5
D gene: TRBD2
clone size: NA
V gene: TRBV27

CDR3 protein: CASSEALGGTQYF
CDR3 DNA: TGTGCCAGCAGTGAAGCGCTCGGGGGAACCCAGTACTTC
J gene: TRBJ2-5
D gene: NA
clone size: NA
V gene: TRBV2

CDR3 protein: CASSGRPAVETQYF
CDR3 DNA: TGTGCCAGCAGTGGAAGGCCCGCGGTCGAGACCCAGTACTTC
J gene: TRBJ2-5
D gene: NA
clone size: NA
V gene: TRBV27

CDR3 protein: CASSYSTGNQPQHF
CDR3 DNA: TGTGCCAGCAGTTACTCGACAGGTAATCAGCCCCAGCATTTT
J gene: TRBJ1-5
D gene: NA
clone size: NA
V gene: TRBV6-5

CDR3 protein: CASDGFGQGVVGTEAFF
CDR3 DNA: TGTGCCAGCGACGGATTCGGACAGGGGGTAGTCGGGACTGAAGCTTTCTTT
J gene: TRBJ1-1
D gene: TRBD1
clone size: NA
V gene: TRBV28

CDR3 protein: CASSFSGGARVVEQYF
CDR3 DNA: TGTGCCAGCAGCTTTAGCGGGGGGGCTAGGGTTGTGGAGCAGTACTTC
J gene: TRBJ2-7
D gene: TRBD2
clone size: NA
V gene: TRBV7-2

CDR3 protein: CASSLGFGARNTEAFF
CDR3 DNA: TGTGCCAGCAGCTTGGGGTTTGGGGCACGGAACACTGAAGCTTTCTTT
J gene: TRBJ1-1
D gene: NA
clone size: once
V gene: TRBV5-8

CDR3 protein: CASAVQGARGNEKLFF
CDR3 DNA: TGCGCCAGCGCAGTACAGGGGGCGAGGGGTAATGAAAAACTGTTTTTT
J gene: TRBJ1-4
D gene: TRBD1
clone size: NA
V gene: TRBV4-1

CDR3 protein: CASSFSWGQGDSPLHF
CDR3 DNA: TGTGCCAGCAGTTTTTCGTGGGGACAGGGCGACTCACCCCTCCACTTT
J gene: TRBJ1-6
D gene: TRBD1
clone size: NA
V gene: TRBV6-5

CDR3 protein: CASSLSEGNEQFF
CDR3 DNA: TGTGCCAGCAGTTTAAGTGAGGGAAATGAGCAGTTCTTC
J gene: TRBJ2-1
D gene: NA
clone size: NA
V gene: TRBV12-3/TRBV12-4

CDR3 protein: CASSYAFPGSYEQYF
CDR3 DNA: TGTGCCAGCAGTTACGCCTTTCCGGGGTCCTACGAGCAGTACTTC
J gene: TRBJ2-7
D gene: NA
clone size: NA
V gene: TRBV6-5

CDR3 protein: CASTDRAYGYTF
CDR3 DNA: TGTGCCAGTACGGACAGGGCCTATGGCTACACCTTC
J gene: TRBJ1-2
D gene: TRBD1
clone size: NA
V gene: TRBV19

CDR3 protein: CASRAGGNSPLHF
CDR3 DNA: TGTGCCAGCAGGGCCGGGGGGAATTCACCCCTCCACTTT
J gene: TRBJ1-6
D gene: NA
clone size: NA
V gene: TRBV12-3/TRBV12-4

CDR3 protein: CASSPDTWNTEAFF
CDR3 DNA: TGTGCCAGCAGTCCGGACACATGGAACACTGAAGCTTTCTTT
J gene: TRBJ1-1
D gene: NA
clone size: once
V gene: TRBV7-9

CDR3 protein: CASRLAGVGSDNEQFF
CDR3 DNA: TGTGCCAGTAGACTAGCGGGGGTGGGGTCCGACAATGAGCAGTTCTTC
J gene: TRBJ2-1
D gene: TRBD2
clone size: NA
V gene: TRBV27

CDR3 protein: CASSTGTGGYEQYF
CDR3 DNA: TGTGCCAGTAGTACCGGGACAGGGGGCTACGAGCAGTACTTC
J gene: TRBJ2-7
D gene: TRBD1
clone size: NA
V gene: TRBV19

CDR3 protein: CASSPSGGPGELFF
CDR3 DNA: TGTGCCAGCAGCCCATCGGGGGGCCCCGGGGAGCTGTTTTTT
J gene: TRBJ2-2
D gene: NA
clone size: NA
V gene: TRBV7-2

CDR3 protein: CASSRGGTSGRAGTDTQYF
CDR3 DNA: TGTGCCAGCAGCCGGGGTGGGACTAGCGGGAGGGCGGGCACAGATACGCAGTATTTT
J gene: TRBJ2-3
D gene: TRBD2
clone size: NA
V gene: TRBV4-2

CDR3 protein: CASSGGLAGYEQYF
CDR3 DNA: TGTGCCAGCAGCGGTGGTCTAGCGGGGTACGAGCAGTACTTC
J gene: TRBJ2-7
D gene: TRBD2
clone size: NA
V gene: TRBV4-2

CDR3 protein: CASSLGGGAGDTQYF
CDR3 DNA: TGTGCCAGCAGCTTAGGCGGGGGGGCAGGAGATACGCAGTATTTT
J gene: TRBJ2-3
D gene: TRBD2
clone size: NA
V gene: TRBV7-6

CDR3 protein: CASSSRRNYGYTF
CDR3 DNA: TGTGCCAGCAGTTCTAGACGGAACTATGGCTACACCTTC
J gene: TRBJ1-2
D gene: NA
clone size: NA
V gene: TRBV12-3/TRBV12-4

CDR3 protein: CATSDHYSETQYF
CDR3 DNA: TGTGCCACCAGTGATCACTATTCGGAGACCCAGTACTTC
J gene: TRBJ2-5
D gene: NA
clone size: NA
V gene: TRBV24-1

CDR3 protein: CASSRDRVARNQPQHF
CDR3 DNA: TGTGCCAGTAGTCGTGACAGGGTCGCGCGCAATCAGCCCCAGCATTTT
J gene: TRBJ1-5
D gene: TRBD1
clone size: once
V gene: TRBV19